The 14 T cell receptor beta chains below all came from one sample that was sequenced in a study of T cells after posttransplantation cyclophosphamide. The data were produced by immunoSEQ multiplex PCR, yet TCRdb's version contains in-frame clones alone and is incomplete. The table records around 15,000 clones, 85% of them present only once. Control samples came 1 year after myeloablative marrow transplants with methotrexate plus calcineurin inhibitor. Sequenced material: PBMCs, taken after allogeneic stem cell transplant with calcineurin inhibitor and methotrexate. These receptors were obtained from a female patient aged 18-30 years who received an allogeneic stem cell transplant from an unrelated donor, was CMV-positive, and had acute and chronic GVHD. Some T cells could come from the graft donor.

V is TRBV7-6 and J is TRBJ2-7, with D tentatively TRBD2 (5 bases). CDR3 length equals 14 residues. V lost 5 bases, J lost 3 bases, and 14 bases lay in between. Germline CDR1 is SGHVS and CDR2 is FNYEAQ. The DNA of the CDR3 is TGTGCCAGCAGCAGCGGACGAGGCGACTACGAGCAGTACTTC. Amino acids: CASSSGRGDYEQYF.

The J gene is TRBJ1-1, the V gene TRBV28; possible D gene TRBD1, 5 bases. V lost 2 bases and J 3 bases, leaving 10 bases between the germline ends. Germline-derived CDR1 and CDR2 are MDHEN and SYDVKM. The CDR3 length is 14 residues. CDR3 in amino acids: CASSLLGRDTEAFF. CDR3 nucleotides: TGTGCCAGCAGTTTACTGGGCAGGGACACTGAAGCTTTCTTT.

The J gene is TRBJ2-5, the V gene TRBV5-1; tentative D call: TRBD2 (6 bases). V dropped 8 bases and J dropped 3 bases, with 14 bases sitting between them. CDR3 length: 13 amino acids. Germline assignment: CDR1 SGHRS and CDR2 YFSETQ. As DNA, the CDR3 is TGCGCCAGTCGGACGGGGGTCGAAGAGACCCAGTACTTC. Amino acid sequence: CASRTGVEETQYF.

V and J are TRBV7-9 and TRBJ1-5, with 7 bases identical to TRBD1. The CDR3 totals 19 residues. With 5 bases clipped from V and 0 bases from J, the junction kept 16 bases outside the gene matches. CDR1 SEHNR and CDR2 FQNEAQ come from the germline V gene (reference sequence). The CDR3 protein is CASSPYRDGQATSNQPQHF. CDR3 sequence (DNA): TGTGCCAGCAGCCCCTACCGAGATGGACAGGCGACTAGCAATCAGCCCCAGCATTTT.

V gene TRBV6-5 combines with J gene TRBJ2-7; D is perhaps TRBD2 (7 bases). CDR3 length equals 12 residues. CDR1 is MNHEY and CDR2 is SVGAGI in the germline V gene. Trimming stripped 6 bases from V and 2 bases from J, with 8 bases between. The CDR3 loop is CASRRGPYEQYF. The CDR3, as DNA: TGTGCCAGCAGGCGGGGGCCCTACGAGCAGTACTTC.

The chain employs TRBV6-1 and TRBJ1-2, with D uncertain. Germline values: CDR1 MNHNS, CDR2 SASEGT. This CDR3 has 11 residues. Deletions cut 5 bases from V and 5 bases from J, with 6 bases between. This CDR3 reads CASSSGYGYTF. The CDR3 DNA sequence: TGTGCCAGCAGTTCAGGTTATGGCTACACCTTC.

The genes are TRBV7-9 and TRBJ2-1; TRBD2 aligns across 15 bases. This CDR3 is built from 15 residues. The ends lost 5 bases at V and 9 bases at J; junction bases unmatched: 5. Germline assignment: CDR1 SEHNR and CDR2 FQNEAQ (reference sequence). CDR3 nucleotides: TGTGCCAGCAGCCCTAGGACTAGCGGGAGGGCTGAGCAGTTCTTC. Encoded protein: CASSPRTSGRAEQFF.

The rearrangement links TRBV6-5 to TRBJ1-6, with D possibly matching TRBD1 (6 bases). The V end lost 6 bases, the J end lost 14 bases, and 17 bases lay between the germline ends. This CDR3 region has 13 residues. The germline V gene has CDR1 MNHEY and CDR2 SVGAGI. In DNA, the CDR3 is TGTGCCAGCAGCCTCACTACACAGGGCACCCTCCACTTT. Translation: CASSLTTQGTLHF.

The chain links TRBV19 to TRBJ2-1; D uncertain. Trimming pared 2 bases from V and 8 bases from J, leaving 4 bases between. The CDR3 contains 11 residues. Germline V lookup: CDR1 LNHDA, CDR2 SQIVND (reference sequence). The CDR3 DNA is TGTGCCAGTAGTATACGTGATGAGCAGTTCTTC. This sequence encodes CASSIRDEQFF.

The genes are TRBV2 and TRBJ1-2, with TRBD1 identical over 7 bases. V trimming: 0 bases; J trimming: 4 bases; junction bases outside the gene matches: 5. CDR3 size: 15 residues. Germline CDR1 SNHLY, CDR2 FYNNEI. The chain's CDR3 is CASSEAGGGLYGYTF. Written as DNA, the CDR3 is TGTGCCAGCAGTGAAGCTGGAGGGGGCCTCTATGGCTACACCTTC.

The CDR3 DNA is TGTGCCAGCAGTTTATCGGTAGCAGAGAGGTACAATGAGCAGTTCTTC. Its protein product is CASSLSVAERYNEQFF. The V gene is TRBV27, the J gene TRBJ2-1; no clear D gene. Germline V gives CDR1 MNHEY, CDR2 SMNVEV (reference sequence). Trimming took 0 bases from V and 4 from J, leaving 13 bases between them. The CDR3 runs 16 residues.

The chain combines TRBV19 with TRBJ1-2; D remains unclear. Germline values: CDR1 LNHDA, CDR2 SQIVND (reference sequence). Trimming cost V 7 bases and J 5 bases, with 17 bases left between them. The CDR3 covers 14 residues. Here the CDR3 DNA reads TGTGCCAGTACTCCCACCGGGATAGCTTATGGCTACACCTTC. Its protein product is CASTPTGIAYGYTF.

This clone was seen a single time. The J gene is TRBJ2-3, the V gene TRBV5-4; D uncertain. The CDR3 extends over 13 amino acids. The V and J ends lost 4 bases and 2 bases respectively, with 8 bases between them. Germline CDR1 SGHNT, CDR2 YYREEE (reference sequence). In DNA, the CDR3 is TGTGCCAGCAGCCCCTTCTACACAGATACGCAGTATTTT. Translated, it gives CASSPFYTDTQYF.

This clone was observed a single time. V usage is TRBV19 and J usage is TRBJ2-7, with 12 bases lining up with TRBD2. Germline V gene sequence: CDR1 LNHDA, CDR2 SQIVND (reference sequence). The CDR3 totals 15 residues. V lost 3 bases and J lost 2; bases outside the gene matches: 2. This CDR3 reads CASSIGLAGPYEQYF. CDR3 nucleotides: TGTGCCAGTAGTATCGGACTAGCGGGGCCCTACGAGCAGTACTTC.